Below are 12 T cell receptor beta chains sequenced from a single sample in a study of cytomegalovirus exposure and HLA in healthy donors. Amplification used 60 Vbeta primers and 13 Jbeta primers. Profiling relied on immunoSEQ multiplex PCR, and the TCRdb table lists in-frame clones only, not all of them. There are fewer than 100,000 clones in the sample; approximately 78% occur only once, and around 0.74% lies in the top ten. Sequencing input: PBMCs. These receptors all stem from a woman aged 55-69 years in good health and CMV-seronegative.

This clone has a handful of counts. The gene calls are TRBV6-1 and TRBJ2-3, with D hard to call. The V gene's germline CDR1 is MNHNS and CDR2 SASEGT. The CDR3 consists of 15 residues. The V end lost 3 bases, the J end lost 5 bases, and 15 bases lay between the germline ends. The CDR3 DNA reads TGTGCCAGCAGTGACCCCCCGTGGAGCGTAGATACGCAGTATTTT. The encoded protein is CASSDPPWSVDTQYF.

The genes are TRBV6-1 and TRBJ2-7; TRBD2 aligns across 9 bases. The ends lost 8 bases at V and 3 bases at J; junction bases unmatched: 2. The length of the CDR3 is 12 residues. Germline CDR1 and CDR2: MNHNS and SASEGT. The chain's CDR3 is CASAGGGYEQYF. In nucleotides, the CDR3 is TGTGCCAGCGCGGGAGGGGGCTACGAGCAGTACTTC.

This clone was observed once. The chain carries TRBV19 and TRBJ2-7, with 10 bases fitting TRBD1. Germline V gives CDR1 LNHDA, CDR2 SQIVND (reference sequence). The CDR3 is 14 residues long. The trim removed 4 bases at V and 2 bases at J, leaving 2 bases unmatched. CDR3 in DNA: TGTGCCAGTAGTACGGACAGGGGGACCTACGAGCAGTACTTC. Protein product: CASSTDRGTYEQYF.

This CDR3 reads CASSWSSYNSPLHF. Written as DNA, the CDR3 is TGTGCCAGCAGCTGGAGCTCCTATAATTCACCCCTCCACTTT. The chain is built from TRBV6-1 and TRBJ1-6; D gene unclear. With 6 bases removed from V and 0 bases from J, the gap between germline ends came to 6 bases. In germline, CDR1 is MNHNS, CDR2 SASEGT. This CDR3 contains 14 residues.

V is TRBV7-6 and J is TRBJ1-2; D unclear. The length of the CDR3 is 12 residues. Germline-derived CDR1 and CDR2 are SGHVS and FNYEAQ. Trimming cost V 5 bases and J 8 bases, with 12 bases left between them. The CDR3 sequence: CASSLDGSGYTF. The CDR3 DNA is TGTGCCAGCAGCCTTGACGGGAGCGGCTACACCTTC.

The V gene is TRBV9, the J gene TRBJ2-1; 9 nucleotides match TRBD2. CDR1 is SGDLS and CDR2 is YYNGEE in the germline V gene. The CDR3 is 13 residues long. Germline trimming cut 3 bases from V and 10 bases from J; bases unmatched to any gene: 5. The DNA of the CDR3 is TGTGCCAGCAGCGCCGCGGGGGGGATGGAGCAGTTCTTC. This translates into CASSAAGGMEQFF.

The chain uses TRBV7-7 and TRBJ2-3; the match to TRBD2 covers 8 bases. This CDR3 has 15 amino acids. Trimming removed 3 bases from V and 5 bases from J; junction bases left unmatched: 7. Germline V gives CDR1 SSHAT, CDR2 FNYEAQ (reference sequence). CDR3: CASSLAGGLGDTQYF. The CDR3 DNA reads TGTGCCAGCAGCTTGGCGGGGGGCCTAGGAGATACGCAGTATTTT.

V is TRBV5-4 and J is TRBJ2-1, with 9 bases lining up with TRBD2. Trimming cost V 5 bases and J 2 bases; bases outside gene matches: 8. This CDR3 has 16 residues. Germline CDR1 and CDR2: SGHNT and YYREEE (reference sequence). The CDR3 region is CASSRRLAATYNEQFF. In nucleotides, the CDR3 is TGTGCCAGCAGTCGGCGACTAGCGGCGACCTACAATGAGCAGTTCTTC. Full variable domain (outside the CDR3, taken from reference TRBV5-4 and TRBJ2-1): ETGVTQSPTHLIKTRGQQVTLRCSSQSGHNTVSWYQQALGQGPQFIFQYYREEENGRGNFPPRFSGLQFPNYSSELNVNALELDDSALYLCASSRRLAATYNEQFFGPGTRLTVL.

The chain combines TRBV7-8 with TRBJ2-2, with D perhaps matching TRBD2 (6 bases). CDR3 length: 14 amino acids. Trimming took 0 bases from V and 5 from J, leaving 7 bases between them. The germline CDR1 and CDR2 sequences are SGHVS and FQNEAQ. The CDR3 coding sequence is TGTGCCAGCAGCTTAGCCAGCGGGACCGGGGAGCTGTTTTTT. This gives the protein CASSLASGTGELFF.

V usage is TRBV5-6 and J usage is TRBJ2-5; 16 bases agree with TRBD2. V trimming: 4 bases; J trimming: 0 bases; junction bases outside the gene matches: 6. This CDR3 has 18 amino acids. The germline CDR1 and CDR2 sequences are SGHDT and YYEEEE. In DNA form, the CDR3 reads TGTGCCAGCAGCAGGGGACTAGCGGGAGGGGTGTACCAAGAGACCCAGTACTTC. Residues: CASSRGLAGGVYQETQYF.

The chain employs TRBV2 and TRBJ2-7; 8 bases line up with TRBD1. V was clipped by 7 bases and J by 2 bases; unmatched bases: 7. This CDR3 is 14 amino acids long. Germline CDR1 is SNHLY and CDR2 is FYNNEI. The CDR3 is CASTSGTGAYEQYF. The CDR3 region has the DNA TGTGCCAGCACGTCGGGGACAGGAGCCTACGAGCAGTACTTC.

The J gene is TRBJ2-7, the V gene TRBV6-5, with 7 bases matching TRBD1. This CDR3 spans 14 amino acids. With 6 bases clipped from V and 0 bases from J, the junction kept 5 bases outside the gene matches. CDR1 is MNHEY, CDR2 SVGAGI, per germline. Here the CDR3 DNA reads TGTGCCAGCAGGCCGACAGGGACCTCCTACGAGCAGTACTTC. As protein: CASRPTGTSYEQYF.